One sample yielded the 28 T cell receptor beta chains listed below, sequenced in a study of T cell repertoires in cytomegalovirus infection. Which antigens these TCRs recognize remains unknown. TCRdb redid the calling of the reads with MiXCR, one entry per CDR3 protein. The sample shows about 900,000 distinct CDR3 sequences, about a third of them seen only once. Sequences were derived from cultured CD8+ T cells from PBMCs, sampled from culture after CMV antigen stimulation. The source is a human donor in good health (CMV status not recorded). Some clones in this sample may be carry-over from other donors' samples.

The chain joins TRBV11-1 to TRBJ2-7; either TRBD1 or TRBD2 may fit D (5 bases each). This CDR3 comprises 14 residues. Germline-derived CDR1 and CDR2 are SGHAT and FQDESV (reference sequence). The V end was cut by 5 bases, the J end by 1 base, with 12 bases between. The CDR3 bases are TGTGCCAGCAGCGCTCGGGACGGTTCCTACGAGCAGTACGTC. This encodes CASSARDGSYEQYV.

This chain links TRBV12-3 or TRBV12-4 with TRBJ1-2; no definite D call. With 5 bases removed from V and 1 base from J, the gap between germline ends came to 14 bases. There are 15 residues in the CDR3. The CDR3 coding sequence is TGTGCCAGCAGTCCGGACCGTGGACTTAACTATGGCTACACCTTC. Translation gives CASSPDRGLNYGYTF.

The gene calls are TRBV5-6 and TRBJ1-5, with 8 bases that match TRBD1. V was clipped by 4 bases and J by 0 bases; unmatched bases: 18. Germline loops: CDR1 SGHDT, CDR2 YYEEEE. The CDR3 has 20 amino acids. CDR3 DNA: TGTGCCAGCAGCCTATTCTTTCCGGGACAGGTGGTTGATAGCAATCAGCCCCAGCATTTT. Translation gives CASSLFFPGQVVDSNQPQHF.

V gene TRBV28 combines with J gene TRBJ1-2; D is unresolved. V lost 7 bases and J 8 bases, leaving 20 bases between the germline ends. Germline CDR1 is MDHEN and CDR2 is SYDVKM. CDR3 length: 14 amino acids. The CDR3 reads CASILRAFDGGYTF. DNA of the CDR3: TGTGCCAGCATCCTTCGGGCGTTCGACGGGGGCTACACCTTC.

A few counts support this clonotype. The chain uses TRBV9 and TRBJ2-6; D is uncertain. This CDR3 spans 16 amino acids. CDR1 and CDR2 (germline): SGDLS, YYNGEE. Trimming shortened V by 0 bases and J by 0 bases, and 7 bases separated the two germline ends. CDR3 in amino acids: CASSVVGYSGANVLTF. CDR3 nucleotides: TGTGCCAGCAGCGTAGTAGGGTACTCTGGGGCCAACGTCCTGACTTTC.

V and J are TRBV6-5 and TRBJ1-1, with unresolved D. Germline CDR1 MNHEY, CDR2 SVGAGI. V lost 10 bases and J 3 bases, leaving 15 bases between the germline ends. CDR3 length equals 13 residues. CDR3 amino acids: CANNLGIDTEAFF. CDR3 nucleotide sequence: TGTGCCAACAACCTAGGCATCGACACTGAAGCTTTCTTT.

This clonotype was observed a handful of times. The chain joins TRBV28 to TRBJ1-1; D uncertain. V was cut by 8 bases and J by 4 bases, with 11 bases left in between. CDR3 size: 12 residues. Germline V gene sequence: CDR1 MDHEN, CDR2 SYDVKM. The CDR3 region is CASHGRITEAFF. The CDR3 DNA is TGTGCCAGCCATGGTAGGATCACTGAAGCTTTCTTT.

This clonotype occurred a few times. The V and J genes are TRBV24-1 and TRBJ2-2, with 7 bases identical to TRBD2. V dropped 4 bases and J dropped 5; count of bases not matched to a gene: 9. CDR3 length equals 16 residues. Germline CDR1 KGHDR, CDR2 SFDVKD. DNA of the CDR3: TGTGCCACCAGTGACTCCGATCGGGGGGAGACCGGGGAGCTGTTTTTT. Its translation is CATSDSDRGETGELFF.

The chain carries TRBV7-8 and TRBJ1-5; D is unresolved. This CDR3 is built from 15 residues. CDR1 is SGHVS, CDR2 FQNEAQ, per germline. Trimming removed 1 base at V and 9 bases at J, with 16 bases between. The CDR3 DNA sequence: TGTGCCAGCAGCTTAGAGCGACAAACGATTCCGCCCCAGCATTTT. Translated, it gives CASSLERQTIPPQHF.

This clonotype was recorded at least ten times. V usage is TRBV7-9 and J usage is TRBJ2-5, with D tentatively TRBD2 (6 bases). Deletions cut 6 bases from V and 7 bases from J, with 18 bases between. CDR1 is SEHNR and CDR2 is FQNEAQ in the germline V gene (reference sequence). The CDR3 totals 14 residues. The CDR3 reads CASSLDYREWTQYF. CDR3 in DNA: TGTGCCAGCAGTCTGGACTACCGGGAATGGACCCAGTACTTC. The entire variable domain, with the rest obtained from reference TRBV7-9 and TRBJ2-5, is as follows: DTGVSQNPRHKITKRGQNVTFRCDPISEHNRLYWYRQTLGQGPEFLTYFQNEAQLEKSRLLSDRFSAERPKGSFSTLEIQRTEQGDSAMYLCASSLDYREWTQYFGPGTRLLVL.

This clonotype was recorded a few times. V and J are TRBV19 and TRBJ1-1; a possible D gene is TRBD1 (6 bases). Germline CDR1 is LNHDA and CDR2 is SQIVND (reference sequence). Deletions cut 5 bases from V and 3 bases from J, with 16 bases between. CDR3 length equals 15 residues. CDR3 coding DNA: TGTGCCAGTAGTCTTACAGGGAGTTCGTACACTGAAGCTTTCTTT. It yields the protein CASSLTGSSYTEAFF.

The genes are TRBV7-2 and TRBJ2-3; D might be TRBD1 (6 bases). Germline CDR1 reads SGHTA; CDR2 reads FQGNSA. This CDR3 has 15 amino acids. The V end was cut by 1 base, the J end by 3 bases, with 11 bases between. The CDR3 DNA is TGTGCCAGCAGCTTAGATATAGGGGGAACAGATACGCAGTATTTT. It yields the protein CASSLDIGGTDTQYF.

This clonotype was recorded a few times. V gene TRBV7-8 combines with J gene TRBJ2-3; TRBD2 matches 13 bases. This CDR3 region has 16 residues. Unmatched junction bases numbered 5, after V lost 2 bases and J lost 6 bases. Germline V gives CDR1 SGHVS, CDR2 FQNEAQ. The CDR3 DNA reads as TGTGCCAGCAGCTTAACTAGCGGGGGGGCAAAGGATACGCAGTATTTT. Translating it yields CASSLTSGGAKDTQYF.

The table lists this clonotype with many counts. The chain couples TRBV7-2 to TRBJ2-5; TRBD2 agrees at 12 bases. V lost 4 bases, J lost 5 bases, and 8 bases stayed unmatched. This CDR3 has 16 amino acids. Germline V gene lookup returns CDR1 SGHTA and CDR2 FQGNSA. CDR3 residues: CASSSSSGGASETQYF. CDR3 bases: TGTGCCAGCAGCTCCTCTAGCGGGGGGGCCTCGGAGACCCAGTACTTC. Complete variable domain (other parts from reference TRBV7-2 and TRBJ2-5): GAGVSQSPSNKVTEKGKDVELRCDPISGHTALYWYRQSLGQGLEFLIYFQGNSAPDKSGLPSDRFSAERTGGSVSTLTIQRTQQEDSAVYLCASSSSSGGASETQYFGPGTRLLVL.

The chain links TRBV19 to TRBJ1-1, with D maybe TRBD1 (6 bases). Trimming cost V 6 bases and J 5 bases, with 16 bases left between them. This CDR3 region has 14 residues. Germline V gene lookup returns CDR1 LNHDA and CDR2 SQIVND (reference sequence). The chain's CDR3 is CASSTGRRDTEAFF. The CDR3 DNA reads as TGTGCCAGTAGCACAGGGCGCCGGGATACTGAAGCTTTCTTT.

The rearrangement joins TRBV2 to TRBJ2-3; D unresolved. The V end lost 1 base, the J end lost 1 base, and 9 bases lay between the germline ends. Germline CDR1 is SNHLY and CDR2 is FYNNEI. This CDR3 has 15 residues. This CDR3 is CASSEEVSRTDTQYF. DNA for the CDR3: TGTGCCAGCAGTGAAGAAGTTTCCCGCACAGATACGCAGTATTTT.

The sample holds one count of this clonotype. The rearrangement uses TRBV24-1 and TRBJ2-3; D is unresolved. Germline lookup yields CDR1 KGHDR and CDR2 SFDVKD. This CDR3 is built from 15 residues. Between the trimmed V and J ends, which lost 3 bases and 6 bases, there was a span of 15 bases. CDR3 region: CATSDHRASVDTQYF. CDR3 nucleotide sequence: TGTGCCACCAGTGATCACCGGGCTTCGGTGGATACGCAGTATTTT.

The chain carries TRBV20-1 and TRBJ2-1, with 11 bases matching TRBD1. The CDR3 has 16 amino acids. After removal of 4 bases from V and 4 bases from J, the junction contained 9 bases not matched to a gene. The germline V gene encodes CDR1 DFQATT and CDR2 SNEGSKA (reference sequence). The CDR3, as DNA: TGCAGTGCTACCAAGACCGGGACAGGGGGTTACAATGAGCAGTTCTTC. This sequence encodes CSATKTGTGGYNEQFF.

The V call is TRBV6-5, the J call TRBJ2-7; TRBD1 matches at 10 bases. Germline trimming cut 6 bases from V and 0 bases from J; bases unmatched to any gene: 8. The germline CDR1 and CDR2 sequences are MNHEY and SVGAGI. This CDR3 has 16 residues. CDR3 sequence (DNA): TGTGCCAGCAGCCCCCTCGGACAGGGGGACTCCTACGAGCAGTACGTC. Protein: CASSPLGQGDSYEQYV.

This clonotype was found a few times. V and J are TRBV7-9 and TRBJ1-4; D ambiguous. Per the germline V gene, CDR1 is SEHNR and CDR2 is FQNEAQ (reference sequence). The V end lost 3 bases, the J end lost 1 base, and 9 bases lay between the germline ends. This CDR3 has 15 amino acids. CDR3 DNA: TGTGCCAGCAGCTTCCGGGAAGAAACTAATGAAAAACTGTTTTTT. Residues: CASSFREETNEKLFF.

This clonotype occurred many times. The chain recombines TRBV7-9 with TRBJ1-4, with 8 positions matching TRBD1. The CDR3 totals 15 residues. Germline lookup yields CDR1 SEHNR and CDR2 FQNEAQ (reference sequence). With 5 bases clipped from V and 6 bases from J, the junction kept 8 bases outside the gene matches. The CDR3 reads CASSGRTGSDEKLFF. DNA of the CDR3: TGTGCCAGCAGCGGGAGGACAGGGTCGGATGAAAAACTGTTTTTT.

The chain has TRBV6-4 and TRBJ2-3; perhaps TRBD2 as D (7 bases). V lost 0 bases and J lost 8, with 15 bases in between. The CDR3 loop spans 15 amino acids. Germline loops: CDR1 MRHNA, CDR2 SNTAGT. CDR3 nucleotide sequence: TGTGCCAGCAGTGACTCTCGGGGGGCGCTGGGTACGCAGTATTTT. Amino acids: CASSDSRGALGTQYF.

V and J are TRBV7-9 and TRBJ1-2; possibly TRBD1 for D (6 bases). V was clipped by 5 bases and J by 3 bases, with 16 bases between them. Per germline, CDR1 SEHNR and CDR2 FQNEAQ (reference sequence). CDR3 size: 15 residues. The CDR3 DNA follows: TGTGCCAGCAGCGCCTCCGGGACACATCACTATGGCTACACCTTC. Translation gives CASSASGTHHYGYTF.

The chain employs TRBV4-3 and TRBJ1-1; D is ambiguous. The germline CDR1 and CDR2 sequences are LGHNA and YSLEER. CDR3 length: 14 residues. Trimming removed 1 base at V and 0 bases at J, with 6 bases between. The CDR3 DNA sequence: TGCGCCAGCAGCCAAGTTTCAGTGAACACTGAAGCTTTCTTT. It encodes CASSQVSVNTEAFF.

This clonotype was found a few times. At one boundary the junction diverges from the germline segment, which might be a read error. The chain links TRBV5-6 to TRBJ2-2; 13 bases agree with TRBD2. This CDR3 is built from 18 residues. Germline CDR1 reads SGHDT; CDR2 reads YYEEEE. The CDR3 region is CASILGLAGSLRTGELFF. In DNA form, the CDR3 reads TGTGCCAGCATCTTGGGACTAGCGGGAAGTCTTAGGACCGGGGAGCTGTTTTTT.

The chain joins TRBV7-2 to TRBJ2-2; tentatively, D is TRBD1 or TRBD2 (5 bases each). The CDR3 spans 15 residues. V was clipped by 6 bases and J by 3 bases, with 14 bases between them. CDR1 SGHTA and CDR2 FQGNSA come from the germline V gene. The DNA of the CDR3 is TGTGCCAGCAGTGACCGGGACGGCTACACCGGGGAGCTGTTTTTT. Translating gives CASSDRDGYTGELFF.

This clonotype showed up just a few times. V gene TRBV27 combines with J gene TRBJ2-3; D gene uncertain. The CDR3 is 15 amino acids. V gave up 0 bases and J gave up 6 bases, with 13 bases separating them. From germline, CDR1 is MNHEY and CDR2 SMNVEV (reference sequence). The CDR3 DNA follows: TGTGCCAGCAGTTTATCGTCCTACCATACGGATACGCAGTATTTT. This codes for CASSLSSYHTDTQYF.

The V call is TRBV6-6, the J call TRBJ1-6; 8 bases match TRBD1. The CDR3 is made up of 16 amino acids. Germline lookup yields CDR1 MNHNY and CDR2 SVGAGI (reference sequence). Germline trimming cut 2 bases from V and 8 bases from J; bases unmatched to any gene: 8. This CDR3 reads CASSYGRGRFDSPLHF. CDR3 bases: TGTGCCAGCAGTTACGGCAGGGGGCGTTTCGATTCACCCCTCCACTTT.